This T cell receptor beta chain was observed in a study of T cell responses to AZD1222 COVID-19 vaccine. TCRdb keeps only in-frame clones here, not all; method: immunoSEQ multiplex PCR. The table lists approximately 140,000 clones, around nine tenths of them singletons. This specimen was peripheral blood, taken 28 days after the second AZD1222 dose. This clonotype was obtained from an adult who received the AZD1222 COVID-19 vaccine.

CDR3 in amino acids: CASSLAGGPGTDTQYF. CDR3 DNA sequence: TGTGCCAGCAGCTTAGCGGGAGGGCCAGGGACAGATACGCAGTATTTT. The rearrangement joins TRBV7-2 to TRBJ2-3, with TRBD2 matching 7 bases. The V segment lost 0 bases and the J segment 3 bases; nucleotides outside the gene matches: 6. The germline CDR1 and CDR2 sequences are SGHTA and FQGNSA. This CDR3 has 16 amino acids.